The rows below give T cell receptor beta chains drawn from one sample of a study of T cell responses to AZD1222 COVID-19 vaccine. TCRdb's table, derived via immunoSEQ multiplex PCR, lists solely in-frame clones and lacks some. Of about 160,000 clones listed, about nine tenths were seen once; the top ten hold approximately 3%. The sample was peripheral blood, taken 28 days after the second AZD1222 dose. The receptors were gathered from an adult who received the AZD1222 COVID-19 vaccine. CDR3s include the opening cysteine and the closing phenylalanine or tryptophan. D genes are given only for firm matches. For some rows the clone size is stated as once, few or many, or as a class when expanded; others skip it.

V	J	D	size	CDR3	DNA
TRBV6-5	TRBJ1-1	TRBD1	.	CASSYFEGARNTEAFF	TGTGCCAGCAGTTACTTTGAGGGGGCGCGGAACACTGAAGCTTTCTTT
TRBV5-6	TRBJ2-5	.	few	CASSPDGLQETQYF	TGTGCCAGCAGCCCCGATGGGTTACAAGAGACCCAGTACTTC
TRBV5-6	TRBJ1-5	.	.	CASSSRGDQPQHF	TGTGCCAGCAGCTCCCGGGGGGATCAGCCCCAGCATTTT
TRBV9	TRBJ1-5	TRBD1	few	CASSISGTEKNSNQPQHF	TGTGCCAGCAGCATCTCCGGGACAGAGAAAAATAGCAATCAGCCCCAGCATTTT
TRBV4-1	TRBJ2-7	.	.	CASSLTDSYEQYF	TGCGCCAGCAGCCTCACGGACAGCTACGAGCAGTACTTC
TRBV7-9	TRBJ2-1	.	once	CASSLASGENEQFF	TGTGCCAGCAGCTTAGCTTCAGGGGAGAATGAGCAGTTCTTC
TRBV19	TRBJ1-5	TRBD1	few	CASSIGTASNQPQHF	TGTGCCAGTAGTATTGGGACAGCGAGCAATCAGCCCCAGCATTTT
TRBV11-2	TRBJ2-7	TRBD2	.	CASSLGTSGMGEQYF	TGTGCCAGCAGCTTAGGGACTAGCGGGATGGGGGAGCAGTACTTC
TRBV7-6	TRBJ1-1	.	.	CASSSHLTSNTEAFF	TGTGCCAGCAGCTCCCACCTGACATCGAACACTGAAGCTTTCTTT
TRBV6-1	TRBJ2-3	.	.	CASSEGTIGTDTQYF	TGTGCCAGCAGTGAAGGAACGATTGGCACAGATACGCAGTATTTT
TRBV30	TRBJ1-1	TRBD1	.	CAWSTRTGMNTEAFF	TGTGCCTGGAGTACTAGGACAGGGATGAACACTGAAGCTTTCTTT
TRBV2	TRBJ1-5	TRBD1	.	CARSTTGGAQPQHF	TGTGCCAGAAGCACGACAGGGGGCGCGCAGCCCCAGCATTTT
TRBV6-5	TRBJ2-5	.	.	CASSPGQYETQYF	TGTGCCAGCAGCCCCGGACAGTACGAGACCCAGTACTTC
TRBV6-1	TRBJ1-3	.	.	CASSEIKYSGNTIYF	TGTGCCAGCAGTGAAATTAAATACTCTGGAAACACCATATATTTT
TRBV2	TRBJ1-1	.	.	CASSERALRNTEAFF	TGTGCCAGCAGTGAACGGGCCCTGAGGAACACTGAAGCTTTCTTT
TRBV5-1	TRBJ2-3	TRBD1	.	CASSSGQVSHTQYF	TGCGCCAGCAGCTCCGGACAGGTCAGCCATACGCAGTATTTT
TRBV5-1	TRBJ1-3	.	.	CASSLAGRSGNTIYF	TGCGCCAGCAGCTTGGCCGGTAGGTCTGGAAACACCATATATTTT
TRBV6-5	TRBJ2-7	.	.	CASTRAGVSYEQYF	TGTGCCAGCACCAGGGCAGGGGTCTCCTACGAGCAGTACTTC
TRBV15	TRBJ1-2	TRBD1	.	CATSRVKEGADGYTF	TGTGCCACCAGCAGAGTTAAGGAGGGGGCGGACGGCTACACCTTC
TRBV27	TRBJ1-2	.	.	CASSLGPMNYGYTF	TGTGCCAGCAGTTTAGGACCGATGAACTATGGCTACACCTTC
TRBV19	TRBJ1-1	.	.	CASSIIGGQFINTEAFF	TGTGCCAGTAGTATCATCGGCGGACAGTTTATAAACACTGAAGCTTTCTTT
TRBV19	TRBJ2-7	TRBD1	.	CASRPHPGQPTYEQYF	TGTGCCAGTAGGCCTCACCCGGGACAGCCAACCTACGAGCAGTACTTC
TRBV6-4	TRBJ2-2	.	.	CASSEGQNTGELFF	TGTGCCAGCAGTGAAGGACAGAACACCGGGGAGCTGTTTTTT
TRBV5-1	TRBJ1-2	.	.	CASSYGDVYGYTF	TGCGCCAGCAGCTATGGGGACGTTTATGGCTACACCTTC
TRBV5-1	TRBJ1-1	.	once	CASSLIGGTEAFF	TGCGCCAGCAGCTTGATCGGGGGCACTGAAGCTTTCTTT
TRBV11-2	TRBJ2-7	TRBD2	few	CASSLLAGYEQYF	TGTGCCAGCAGCTTACTAGCGGGGTACGAGCAGTACTTC
TRBV29-1	TRBJ1-1	.	.	CSGRRGSMNTEAFF	TGCAGCGGTAGAAGAGGCAGTATGAACACTGAAGCTTTCTTT
TRBV25-1	TRBJ1-1	.	.	CASSVFGTEAFF	TGTGCCAGCAGTGTATTCGGAACTGAAGCTTTCTTT
TRBV18	TRBJ1-2	.	once	CASSPEWGYGYTF	TGTGCCAGCTCACCAGAATGGGGGTATGGCTACACCTTC
TRBV7-2	TRBJ2-2	TRBD1	.	CASSFGTGANTGELFF	TGTGCCAGCAGCTTTGGGACAGGGGCTAACACCGGGGAGCTGTTTTTT
TRBV5-1	TRBJ1-6	.	.	CASSLEPNSPLHF	TGCGCCAGCAGCTTGGAACCTAATTCACCCCTCCACTTT
TRBV29-1	TRBJ2-1	.	.	CSGGWGLGNEQFF	TGCAGCGGTGGTTGGGGCCTGGGCAATGAGCAGTTCTTC
TRBV6-1	TRBJ2-7	.	.	CASSDKNEQYF	TGTGCCAGCAGTGATAAGAACGAGCAGTACTTC
TRBV6-1	TRBJ2-7	TRBD1	once	CASSAVGGGTGFYEQYF	TGTGCCAGCAGTGCCGTCGGTGGGGGGACAGGGTTCTACGAGCAGTACTTC
TRBV14	TRBJ1-1	.	.	CASSQKGRPNTEAFF	TGTGCCAGCAGCCAAAAGGGCAGACCGAACACTGAAGCTTTCTTT
TRBV15	TRBJ1-4	TRBD1	once	CATSRDGTGHEKLFF	TGTGCCACCAGCAGAGATGGGACAGGCCATGAAAAACTGTTTTTT
TRBV5-4	TRBJ2-6	TRBD1	.	CASSPGQTSGANVLTF	TGTGCCAGCAGTCCGGGACAGACCTCTGGGGCCAACGTCCTGACTTTC
TRBV2	TRBJ2-7	TRBD2	.	CASTSGRLPYEQYF	TGTGCCAGCACTAGCGGGAGACTCCCTTACGAGCAGTACTTC
TRBV3-1/TRBV3-2	TRBJ2-3	TRBD2	once	CASSSLAGADTQYF	TGTGCCAGCAGCTCACTAGCGGGAGCGGATACGCAGTATTTT
TRBV27	TRBJ2-1	.	.	CASSLSTYNEQFF	TGTGCCAGCAGTTTATCGACCTACAATGAGCAGTTCTTC
TRBV18	TRBJ1-1	.	once	CASSPPNAGDTEAFF	TGTGCCAGCTCACCACCGAATGCAGGGGACACTGAAGCTTTCTTT
TRBV7-6	TRBJ2-1	TRBD2	.	CASSTTSGSYNEQFF	TGTGCCAGCAGTACTACTAGCGGCTCCTACAATGAGCAGTTCTTC
TRBV2	TRBJ2-7	.	.	CASSETAGASYEQYF	TGTGCCAGCAGTGAAACGGCGGGGGCCTCCTACGAGCAGTACTTC
TRBV4-2	TRBJ1-2	.	.	CASSQLPQAPNYGYTF	TGTGCCAGCAGCCAGTTGCCACAGGCTCCTAACTATGGCTACACCTTC